This TCR beta chain comes out of a study of PD-1 blockade in classical Hodgkin lymphoma. General study findings and limits: Complete responders showed a baseline diversity that resembled the diversity of newly diagnosed patients. TCR diversity in CD4+, not CD8+, cells rose significantly by C4D1. Patients who began taking nivolumab under 1 year after ASCT were left out.

In every patient, relapse followed autologous stem cell transplantation, while exposure to brentuximab vedotin differed. Worth noting for this clone: What it binds is not known.

This CDR3 contains 14 residues. CDR1 and CDR2 (germline): LGHNA, YSLEER. V was trimmed by 3 bases and J by 1 base, leaving 9 bases between them. The method was immunoSEQ multiplex PCR; TCRdb's version includes in-frame clones alone and lacks a portion of them. Among about 21,000 clones listed, less than 80% were seen once. The rearrangement uses TRBV4-3 and TRBJ1-1, with a weak D call TRBD1 (6 bases). The TCR sequence derives from a human donor with classical Hodgkin lymphoma. The specimen was peripheral blood mononuclear cells (PBMCs), collected at baseline. This CDR3 is CASSQMDRNTEAFF. CDR3 in DNA: TGCGCCAGCAGCCAGATGGACAGGAACACTGAAGCTTTCTTT.